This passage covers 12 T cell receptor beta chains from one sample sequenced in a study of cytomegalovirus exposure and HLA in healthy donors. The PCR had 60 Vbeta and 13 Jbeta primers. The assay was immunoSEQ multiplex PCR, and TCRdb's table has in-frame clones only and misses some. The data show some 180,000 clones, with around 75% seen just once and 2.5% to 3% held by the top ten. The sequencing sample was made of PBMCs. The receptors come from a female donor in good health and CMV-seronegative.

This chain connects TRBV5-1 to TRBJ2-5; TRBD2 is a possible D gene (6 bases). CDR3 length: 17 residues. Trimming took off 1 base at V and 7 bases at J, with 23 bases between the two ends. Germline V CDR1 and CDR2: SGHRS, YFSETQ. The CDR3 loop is CASSLSDIAYGGGTQYF. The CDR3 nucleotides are TGCGCCAGCAGCTTGAGTGACATTGCGTATGGGGGAGGGACCCAGTACTTC.

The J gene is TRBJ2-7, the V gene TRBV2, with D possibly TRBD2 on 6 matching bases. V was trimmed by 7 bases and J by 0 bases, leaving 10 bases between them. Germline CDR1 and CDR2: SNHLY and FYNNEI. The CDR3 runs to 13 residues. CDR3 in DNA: TGTGCCAGCAACCGGGACTTCTCCTACGAGCAGTACTTC. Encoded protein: CASNRDFSYEQYF.

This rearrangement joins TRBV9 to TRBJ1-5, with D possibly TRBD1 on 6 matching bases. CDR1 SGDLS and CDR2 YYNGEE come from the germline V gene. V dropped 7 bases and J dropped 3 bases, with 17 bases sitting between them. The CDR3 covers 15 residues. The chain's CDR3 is CASPQQGHLNQPQHF. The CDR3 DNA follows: TGTGCCAGCCCCCAACAGGGACATCTCAATCAGCCCCAGCATTTT.

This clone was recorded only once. CDR3: CASSHTSGRFGELFF. For the CDR3, the DNA is TGTGCCAGCAGCCATACTAGCGGGAGGTTCGGGGAGCTGTTTTTT. J is TRBJ2-2 and V is TRBV7-8, with 12 bases matching TRBD2. CDR3 length equals 15 residues. Germline CDR1 is SGHVS and CDR2 is FQNEAQ. Losses at the gene ends were 5 bases for V and 7 bases for J; bases not matched to a gene: 5.

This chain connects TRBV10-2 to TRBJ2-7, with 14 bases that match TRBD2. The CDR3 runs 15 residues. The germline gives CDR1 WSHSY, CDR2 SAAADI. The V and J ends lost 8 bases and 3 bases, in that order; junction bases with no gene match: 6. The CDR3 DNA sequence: TGCGCCAGCGAGCAAGGGACTAGCGGGAGCTACGAGCAGTACTTC. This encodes CASEQGTSGSYEQYF.

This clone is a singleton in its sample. The CDR3 nucleotides are TGTGCCAGCAGTGAAGGACGGACTGTCGACTACAATGAGCAGTTCTTC. Amino acids: CASSEGRTVDYNEQFF. V is TRBV6-1 and J is TRBJ2-1; perhaps TRBD2 as D (5 bases). Deletions cut 1 base from V and 3 bases from J, with 13 bases between. The CDR3 extends over 16 amino acids. CDR1 is MNHNS, CDR2 SASEGT, per germline.

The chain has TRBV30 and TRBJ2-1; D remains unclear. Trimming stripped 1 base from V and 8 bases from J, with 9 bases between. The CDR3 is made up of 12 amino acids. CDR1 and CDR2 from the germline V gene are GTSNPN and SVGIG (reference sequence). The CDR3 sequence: CAWSAPLDEQFF. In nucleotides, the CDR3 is TGTGCCTGGAGTGCCCCCCTCGATGAGCAGTTCTTC.

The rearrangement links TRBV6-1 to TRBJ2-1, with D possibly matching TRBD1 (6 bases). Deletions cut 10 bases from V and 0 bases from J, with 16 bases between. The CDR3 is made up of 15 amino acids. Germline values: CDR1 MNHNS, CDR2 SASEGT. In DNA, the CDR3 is TGTGCCACCACCCGACAGGAGAGCTCCTACAATGAGCAGTTCTTC. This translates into CATTRQESSYNEQFF.

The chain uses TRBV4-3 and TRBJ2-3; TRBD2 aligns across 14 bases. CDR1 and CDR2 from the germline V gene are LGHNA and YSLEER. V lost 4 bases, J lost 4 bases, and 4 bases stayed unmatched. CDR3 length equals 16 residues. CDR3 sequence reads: CASSPGLAGASDTQYF. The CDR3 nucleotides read TGCGCCAGCAGCCCGGGACTAGCGGGAGCTTCAGATACGCAGTATTTT.

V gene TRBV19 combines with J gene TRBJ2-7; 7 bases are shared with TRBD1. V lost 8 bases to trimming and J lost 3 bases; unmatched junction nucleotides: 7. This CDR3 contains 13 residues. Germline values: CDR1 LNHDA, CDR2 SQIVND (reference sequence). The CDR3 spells CASGQVLGYEQYF. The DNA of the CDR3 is TGTGCCAGTGGACAGGTACTTGGCTACGAGCAGTACTTC.

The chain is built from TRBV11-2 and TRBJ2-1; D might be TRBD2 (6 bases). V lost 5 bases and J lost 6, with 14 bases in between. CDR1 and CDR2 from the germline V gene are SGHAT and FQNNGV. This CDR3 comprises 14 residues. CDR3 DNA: TGTGCCAGCAGCGACCCAACGGGAGTCAATGAGCAGTTCTTC. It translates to CASSDPTGVNEQFF.

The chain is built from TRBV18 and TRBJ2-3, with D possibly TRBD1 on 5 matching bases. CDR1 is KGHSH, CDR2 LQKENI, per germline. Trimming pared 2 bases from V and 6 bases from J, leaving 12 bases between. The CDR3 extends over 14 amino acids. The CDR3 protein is CASSPFKGPDTQYF. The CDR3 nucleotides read TGTGCCAGCTCACCATTTAAGGGGCCCGATACGCAGTATTTT.